This TCR beta chain emerged from a study of cytomegalovirus exposure and HLA in healthy donors. PCR was performed using 60 Vbeta and 13 Jbeta primers. The table came from immunoSEQ multiplex PCR; TCRdb's copy has only in-frame clones and leaves some out. The sample includes 130,000 or so clones, roughly three fifths of them seen just once. This clone has a handful of counts. Antigen specificity is unknown. Per the germline V gene, CDR1 is LGHNA and CDR2 is YSLEER. The CDR3 has 16 amino acids. Losses at the gene ends were 1 base for V and 3 bases for J; bases not matched to a gene: 6. General study points: The likely origin of a cluster of highly shared sequence variants was a sequencing artifact.

This TCR came from a woman aged 60-75 years in good health and CMV-seronegative. The sequenced sample consisted of PBMCs. The chain uses TRBV4-3 and TRBJ2-1; TRBD2 agrees at 7 bases. In nucleotides, the CDR3 is TGCGCCAGCAGCCAAGTTGCCCAGCGGGGCTACAATGAGCAGTTCTTC. Translating it yields CASSQVAQRGYNEQFF.